Listed below are T cell receptor beta chains from one sample, sequenced in a study of T cell responses to AZD1222 COVID-19 vaccine. Repertoires were generated with immunoSEQ multiplex PCR, while TCRdb's copy carries only in-frame clones and drops some. Of some 120,000 clones listed, roughly 93% are singletons. This material consisted of peripheral blood, taken on day 0 of AZD1222 vaccination. The receptors were sampled from an adult in good health. Both conserved end residues are part of each CDR3. Fields, in order: V gene, J gene, CDR3 length, clone size, D gene, CDR3 DNA, CDR3 protein. D genes are given only for firm matches. Clone size is given for some rows only: seen once, a few or many times, or a class if the clone is expanded.

>TRBV5-1|TRBJ2-2|18|once|NA
TGCGCCAGCAGTAGGACTTCTCCCACTAGTCCGAACACCGGGGAGCTGTTTTTT
CASSRTSPTSPNTGELFF
>TRBV5-5|TRBJ2-5|15|NA|NA
TGTGCCAGCAGCCGGATACAGGGATCGCAAGAGACCCAGTACTTC
CASSRIQGSQETQYF
>TRBV5-5|TRBJ1-6|15|NA|NA
TGTGCCAGCAGCTTGAGGACAGCGGCGGAATCACCCCTCCACTTT
CASSLRTAAESPLHF
>TRBV20-1|TRBJ2-3|13|NA|NA
TGCAGTGCTAGTGGTGGCGGCACAGATACGCAGTATTTT
CSASGGGTDTQYF
>TRBV7-9|TRBJ1-4|13|NA|NA
TGTGCCAGCAGCTTTCGGCAGTTAGAAAAACTGTTTTTT
CASSFRQLEKLFF
>TRBV30|TRBJ1-3|13|NA|NA
TGTGCCTGTGGGTCGGGGTCTGGAAACACCATATATTTT
CACGSGSGNTIYF
>TRBV9|TRBJ2-2|20|NA|TRBD2
TGTGCCAGCAGCGTAGATCAATTGGGGGCTAGCGGGAGTAGGACCGGGGAGCTGTTTTTT
CASSVDQLGASGSRTGELFF
>TRBV3-1/TRBV3-2|TRBJ2-2|17|NA|TRBD2
TGTGCCAGCAGCAAACGTGGAGCGGGATCGGGCACCGGGGAGCTGTTTTTT
CASSKRGAGSGTGELFF
>TRBV30|TRBJ1-5|13|NA|NA
TGTGCCTGGAGTCCCGGGGCGAATCAGCCCCAGCATTTT
CAWSPGANQPQHF
>TRBV2|TRBJ1-2|12|NA|NA
TGTGCCAGCAGGGAATCAAATTTAGGCTACACCTTC
CASRESNLGYTF
>TRBV2|TRBJ2-5|14|NA|TRBD1
TGTGCCAGCGGACAGGGGGCCATCCAAGAGACCCAGTACTTC
CASGQGAIQETQYF
>TRBV5-8|TRBJ2-2|15|NA|NA
TGTGCCAGCAGCTTGGAGGATTATTTAACCGGGGAGCTGTTTTTT
CASSLEDYLTGELFF
>TRBV14|TRBJ2-5|17|NA|TRBD2
TGTGCCAGCAGCCAAGGCCTACTAGCGGGAGGGTTGGAGACCCAGTACTTC
CASSQGLLAGGLETQYF
>TRBV12-5|TRBJ2-3|15|NA|TRBD2
TGTGCTAGTGGCCAACGGGAGGTGGGAACAGATACGCAGTATTTT
CASGQREVGTDTQYF
>TRBV28|TRBJ1-5|18|NA|TRBD1
TGTGCGGCTCGGGGAGTGGGACAGGGGGGCCCTAGCAATCAGCCCCAGCATTTT
CAARGVGQGGPSNQPQHF
>TRBV21-1|TRBJ2-4|16|NA|NA
TGTGCCAGCAGCAAATCCTGGACCTGGGGCAAAAACATTCAGTACTTC
CASSKSWTWGKNIQYF
>TRBV27|TRBJ1-2|18|once|TRBD1
TGTGCCAGCAGTTCCCAAACAGGGACAGGGCCTTCTAACTATGGCTACACCTTC
CASSSQTGTGPSNYGYTF
>TRBV25-1|TRBJ1-3|14|few|NA
TGTGCCAGCAGGGGGGCCGAAGACGGAAACACCATATATTTT
CASRGAEDGNTIYF
>TRBV5-4|TRBJ2-5|14|NA|NA
TGTGCCAGCAGCTTGGCCGCAGGGCAAGAGACCCAGTACTTC
CASSLAAGQETQYF
>TRBV28|TRBJ2-3|15|NA|TRBD1
TGTGCCATCGAGAACAGGGGTAGTGGGACAGATACGCAGTATTTT
CAIENRGSGTDTQYF
>TRBV5-1|TRBJ1-1|15|NA|TRBD1
TGCGCCAGCAGCTTGAGTAGGACAGGGGGAACTGAAGCTTTCTTT
CASSLSRTGGTEAFF
>TRBV25-1|TRBJ1-1|14|NA|NA
TGTGCCAGCAGCGCTTCCGGGACTGCGCCAGAAGCTTTCTTT
CASSASGTAPEAFF
>TRBV10-3|TRBJ2-1|14|NA|NA
TGTGCCATCAGTGGATTCAGACTAGGCAATGAGCAGTTCTTC
CAISGFRLGNEQFF
>TRBV28|TRBJ1-2|14|NA|TRBD1
TGTGCCAGCAGTTCGGGACAGGCGAACTATGGCTACACCTTC
CASSSGQANYGYTF
>TRBV4-2|TRBJ1-6|15|NA|TRBD1
TGTGCCAGCAGCGAACGTGGGACAGGAAACTCACCCCTCCACTTT
CASSERGTGNSPLHF
>TRBV12-5|TRBJ2-6|14|NA|NA
TGTGCTAGTGGCCGGGGCTCTGGGGCCAACGTCCTGACTTTC
CASGRGSGANVLTF
>TRBV6-5|TRBJ1-3|15|once|TRBD1
TGTGCCAGCAGCAGGGGGGGTTCCTCTGGAAACACCATATATTTT
CASSRGGSSGNTIYF
>TRBV5-1|TRBJ2-5|14|NA|NA
TGCGCCAGCAGCTTGGGGGGCCTAGTGGAGACCCAGTACTTC
CASSLGGLVETQYF
>TRBV6-4|TRBJ2-1|18|NA|TRBD2
TGTGCCAGCAGTGACCCGCGACTAGCGGGAAGCTCCTACAATGAGCAGTTCTTC
CASSDPRLAGSSYNEQFF
>TRBV2|TRBJ2-1|15|NA|NA
TGTGCCAGCACTGAAAGTCGTGGGACGTCCGGGGAGCAGTTCTTC
CASTESRGTSGEQFF
>TRBV18|TRBJ1-6|13|NA|NA
TGTGCCAGCTCACCGGACAGCAATTCACCCCTCCACTTT
CASSPDSNSPLHF
>TRBV6-5|TRBJ1-1|15|NA|NA
TGTGCCAGCAGTTACCATAGCTTACAAAGTCCTGAAGCTTTCTTT
CASSYHSLQSPEAFF
>TRBV6-5|TRBJ1-2|15|NA|TRBD1
TGTGCCAGCAGTTACTCGGGACAGGGGATCTATGGCTACACCTTC
CASSYSGQGIYGYTF
>TRBV29-1|TRBJ1-3|14|NA|NA
TGCAGCGTTCGGGGACAACTCTCTGGAAACACCATATATTTT
CSVRGQLSGNTIYF
>TRBV10-3|TRBJ2-5|13|NA|TRBD1
TGTGCCATCAGGGGACAGGGCCAAGAGACCCAGTACTTC
CAIRGQGQETQYF
>TRBV7-9|TRBJ2-7|17|NA|TRBD2
TGTGCCAGCAGCTCAGACAGGGGCGAAAGCGGGAGGGGCGAGCAGTACTTC
CASSSDRGESGRGEQYF
>TRBV19|TRBJ2-2|17|NA|TRBD2
TGTGCCAGTAGTACGGATTACGGCGGGAGTTTGACCGGGGAGCTGTTTTTT
CASSTDYGGSLTGELFF
>TRBV30|TRBJ2-7|11|NA|NA
TGTGCCTGGGGGACCGCTGCACGGCAGTACTTC
CAWGTAARQYF
>TRBV27|TRBJ1-5|15|NA|NA
TGTGCCAGCAGTCCTCGACAGGCCCTCAATCAGCCCCAGCATTTT
CASSPRQALNQPQHF
>TRBV5-1|TRBJ2-3|15|NA|TRBD1
TGCGCCAGCAGCTCGGGACAGGGATACACAGATACGCAGTATTTT
CASSSGQGYTDTQYF
>TRBV5-6|TRBJ1-2|16|NA|TRBD1
TGTGCCAGCAGCTTGGCGAGGGACAGAATAGTGTGGGGCTACACCTTC
CASSLARDRIVWGYTF
>TRBV11-2|TRBJ1-1|14|NA|NA
TGTGCCAGCAGCCCCAGGACCAGGAACACTGAAGCTTTCTTT
CASSPRTRNTEAFF